This passage covers 3 T cell receptor beta chains from one sample sequenced in a study of beta chain features in type 1 diabetes. Expressed TCRB transcripts were sequenced because the isolated RNA had all been reverse transcribed beforehand. Sequencing was performed with immunoSEQ multiplex PCR; in TCRdb, only in-frame clones are kept and a portion is missing. The table includes some 900,000 clones, under 20% detected once. Sequenced input: naive CD4+ T cells from blood. Receptors originate from a woman aged 18-29 years in good health.

V is TRBV7-9 and J is TRBJ2-1; 10 nucleotides line up with TRBD2. J gave up 10 bases and V 5 bases, and 8 bases lay outside the gene matches. This CDR3 is built from 14 residues. Germline CDR1 is SEHNR and CDR2 is FQNEAQ (reference sequence). The CDR3 region has the DNA TGTGCCAGCAGCCGGCGAGGGACTAGCGAGGAGCAGTTCTTC. It encodes CASSRRGTSEEQFF.

As to this clone: The junction departs from germline at one end; a sequencing error may be responsible. The V call is TRBV7-7, the J call TRBJ2-2; TRBD2 might be the D (5 bases). The CDR3 runs 16 residues. Per germline, CDR1 SSHAT and CDR2 FNYEAQ (reference sequence). The CDR3 DNA sequence: TGTGCTAGCAGCTTAAGTTACGGACTCCGGCACGGGGAGCTGTTTTTT. Translation: CASSLSYGLRHGELFF.

This clone occurred a few times. The junction differs from germline at one of its ends, possibly a read error. The rearrangement links TRBV6-1 to TRBJ1-4; 8 bases agree with TRBD1. CDR1 and CDR2 (germline): MNHNS, SASEGT. The CDR3 has 13 residues. CDR3 bases: TGTGCCAGCAGTCCTCAGCTCGGGGACAGGACCCTTTTT. It is translated as CASSPQLGDRTLF.